This T cell receptor (beta chain) is drawn from a study of regulatory T cells in long-lasting Graves disease. On the study more broadly: Graves' patients with a new diagnosis had received antithyroid drugs under 3 months.

Findings and caveats of the study: With persistent disease, TRBV28, TRBJ1-2 and TRBJ2-5 were the favored segments.

Time point: newly diagnosed GD, antithyroid drugs for less than 3 months. PBMC RNA was the source of the TCR library. Diagnosing Graves' disease relied on the American Thyroid Association guidelines. Into tubes containing EDTA, about 9.6 milliliters of peripheral blood were drawn. V shed 1 base and J shed 2 bases, with 4 bases lying between them. Germline V gene sequence: CDR1 SGHTA, CDR2 FQGNSA. This CDR3 is built from 13 residues. This clonotype was counted at least ten times. What it binds is unknown. iRepertoire HTBI primers and Arm-PCR of CDR3 regions built TCR beta libraries. TCRdb used MiXCR to reprocess the multiplex PCR reads, holding one entry per CDR3 protein. The sample includes roughly 420,000 distinct CDR3 sequences, roughly a sixth of them seen just once.

The material was peripheral blood mononuclear cells (PBMCs), obtained at new diagnosis, from a patient treated with antithyroid drugs. The source of this sequence is a female donor with Graves disease. This chain links TRBV7-2 with TRBJ2-3; D ambiguous. The CDR3 DNA is TGTGCCAGCAGCTTAGGATACACAGATACGCAGTATTTT. Protein sequence: CASSLGYTDTQYF.